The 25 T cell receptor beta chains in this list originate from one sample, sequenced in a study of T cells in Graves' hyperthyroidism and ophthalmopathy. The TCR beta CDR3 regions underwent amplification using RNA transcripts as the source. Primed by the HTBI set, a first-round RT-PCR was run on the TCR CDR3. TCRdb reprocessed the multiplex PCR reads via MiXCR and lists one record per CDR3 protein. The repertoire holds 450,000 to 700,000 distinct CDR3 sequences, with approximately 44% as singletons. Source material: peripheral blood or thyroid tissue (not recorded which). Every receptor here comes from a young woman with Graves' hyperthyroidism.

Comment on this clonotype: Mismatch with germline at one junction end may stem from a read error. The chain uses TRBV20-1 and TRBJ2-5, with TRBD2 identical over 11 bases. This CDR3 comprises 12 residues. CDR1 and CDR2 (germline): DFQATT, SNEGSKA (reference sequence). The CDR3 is CSATSGREIQYF. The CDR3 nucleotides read TGCAGTGCAACTAGCGGGAGAGAGATCCAGTACTTC.

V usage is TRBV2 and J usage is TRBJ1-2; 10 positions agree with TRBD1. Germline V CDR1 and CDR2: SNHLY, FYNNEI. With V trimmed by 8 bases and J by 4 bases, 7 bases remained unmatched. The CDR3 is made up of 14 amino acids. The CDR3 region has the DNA TGTGCCAGCTTGTCCGGGACAGGGGTCTATGGCTACACCTTC. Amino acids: CASLSGTGVYGYTF.

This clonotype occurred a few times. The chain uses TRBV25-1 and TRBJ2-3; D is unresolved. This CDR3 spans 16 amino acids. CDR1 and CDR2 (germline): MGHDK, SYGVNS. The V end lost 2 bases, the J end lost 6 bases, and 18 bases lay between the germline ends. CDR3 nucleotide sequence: TGTGCCAGCAGTGAAGACACCGCCCTCCGTTGGGATACGCAGTATTTT. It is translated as CASSEDTALRWDTQYF.

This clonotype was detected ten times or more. This CDR3 is CASSLWATNEKLFF. In DNA form, the CDR3 reads TGTGCCAGCAGCTTGTGGGCAACTAATGAAAAACTGTTTTTT. The chain couples TRBV7-9 to TRBJ1-4, with D unresolved. The CDR3 contains 14 residues. The germline V gene encodes CDR1 SEHNR and CDR2 FQNEAQ (reference sequence). Trimming shortened V by 3 bases and J by 0 bases, and 5 bases separated the two germline ends. Drawing the rest from reference TRBV7-9 and TRBJ1-4, the complete variable domain is DTGVSQNPRHKITKRGQNVTFRCDPISEHNRLYWYRQTLGQGPEFLTYFQNEAQLEKSRLLSDRFSAERPKGSFSTLEIQRTEQGDSAMYLCASSLWATNEKLFFGSGTQLSVL.

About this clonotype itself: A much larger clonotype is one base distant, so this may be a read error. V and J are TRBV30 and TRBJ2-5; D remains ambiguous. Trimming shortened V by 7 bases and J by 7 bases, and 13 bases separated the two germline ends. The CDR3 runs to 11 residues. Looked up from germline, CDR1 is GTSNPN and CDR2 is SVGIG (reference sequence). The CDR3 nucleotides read TGTGCCTTATTCCCCCTGGGGACCCAGTACTTC. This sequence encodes CALFPLGTQYF.

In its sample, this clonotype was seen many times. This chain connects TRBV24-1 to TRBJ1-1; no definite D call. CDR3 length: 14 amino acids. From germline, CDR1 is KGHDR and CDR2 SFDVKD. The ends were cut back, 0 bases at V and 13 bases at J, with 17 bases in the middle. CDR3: CATSDLEEVGRVFF. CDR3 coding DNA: TGTGCCACCAGTGATTTGGAGGAGGTCGGACGAGTTTTCTTT.

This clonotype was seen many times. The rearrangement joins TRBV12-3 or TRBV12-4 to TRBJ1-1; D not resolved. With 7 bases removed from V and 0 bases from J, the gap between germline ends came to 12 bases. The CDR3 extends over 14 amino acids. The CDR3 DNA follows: TGTGCCAGCATCCCGGACTTAATGAACACTGAAGCTTTCTTT. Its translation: CASIPDLMNTEAFF.

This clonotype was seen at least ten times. The CDR3 is CSATRAEDYGYTF. CDR3 DNA sequence: TGCAGTGCTACCCGGGCGGAAGACTATGGCTACACCTTC. This chain links TRBV20-1 with TRBJ1-2; no definite D call. The CDR3 has 13 residues. Germline-derived CDR1 and CDR2 are DFQATT and SNEGSKA (reference sequence). V was cut by 4 bases and J by 3 bases, with 12 bases left in between.

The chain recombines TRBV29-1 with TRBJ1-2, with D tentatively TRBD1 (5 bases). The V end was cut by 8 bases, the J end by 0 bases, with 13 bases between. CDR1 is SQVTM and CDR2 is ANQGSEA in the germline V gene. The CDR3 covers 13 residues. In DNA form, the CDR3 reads TGCAGCATCCGGGACGGAACTAACTATGGCTACACCTTC. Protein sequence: CSIRDGTNYGYTF.

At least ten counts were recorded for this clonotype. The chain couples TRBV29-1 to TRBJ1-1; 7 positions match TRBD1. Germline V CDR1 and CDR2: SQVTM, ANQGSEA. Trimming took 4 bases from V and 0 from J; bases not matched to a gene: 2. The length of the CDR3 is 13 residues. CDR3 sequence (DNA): TGCAGCGTTGTGGGACAGATGAACACTGAAGCTTTCTTT. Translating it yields CSVVGQMNTEAFF.

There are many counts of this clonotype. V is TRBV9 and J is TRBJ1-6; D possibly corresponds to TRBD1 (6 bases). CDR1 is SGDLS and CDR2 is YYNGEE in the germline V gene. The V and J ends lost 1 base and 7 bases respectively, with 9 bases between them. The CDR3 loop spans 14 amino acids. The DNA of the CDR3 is TGTGCCAGCAGCGTAAGGGGGGGGAATTCACCCCTCCACTTT. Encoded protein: CASSVRGGNSPLHF.

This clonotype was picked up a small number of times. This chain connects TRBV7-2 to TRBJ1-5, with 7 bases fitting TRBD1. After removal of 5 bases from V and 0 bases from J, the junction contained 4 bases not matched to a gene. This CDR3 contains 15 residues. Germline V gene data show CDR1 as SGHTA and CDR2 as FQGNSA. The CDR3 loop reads CASSPQGGSNQPQHF. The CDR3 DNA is TGTGCCAGCAGCCCTCAGGGGGGTAGCAATCAGCCCCAGCATTTT.

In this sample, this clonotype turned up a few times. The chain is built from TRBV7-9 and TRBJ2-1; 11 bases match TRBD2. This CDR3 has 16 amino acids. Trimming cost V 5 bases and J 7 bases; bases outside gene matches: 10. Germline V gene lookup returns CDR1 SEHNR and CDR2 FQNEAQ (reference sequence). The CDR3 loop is CASSTTSGRMANEQFF. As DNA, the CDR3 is TGTGCCAGCAGCACCACTAGCGGGAGAATGGCGAATGAGCAGTTCTTC.

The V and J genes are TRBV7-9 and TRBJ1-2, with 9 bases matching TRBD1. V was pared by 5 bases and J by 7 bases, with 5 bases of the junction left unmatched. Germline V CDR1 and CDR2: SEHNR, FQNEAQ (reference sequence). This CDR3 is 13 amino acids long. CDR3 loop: CASSGQGFPGYTF. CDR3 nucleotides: TGTGCCAGCAGCGGACAGGGGTTTCCTGGCTACACCTTC.

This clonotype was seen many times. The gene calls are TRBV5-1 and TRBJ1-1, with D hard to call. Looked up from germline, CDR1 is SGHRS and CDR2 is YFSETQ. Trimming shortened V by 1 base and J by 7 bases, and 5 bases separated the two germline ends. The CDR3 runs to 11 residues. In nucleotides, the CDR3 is TGCGCCAGCAGCTTGTGGGGTGAAGCTTTCTTT. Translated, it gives CASSLWGEAFF. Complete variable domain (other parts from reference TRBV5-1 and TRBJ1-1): KAGVTQTPRYLIKTRGQQVTLSCSPISGHRSVSWYQQTPGQGLQFLFEYFSETQRNKGNFPGRFSGRQFSNSRSEMNVSTLELGDSALYLCASSLWGEAFFGQGTRLTVV.

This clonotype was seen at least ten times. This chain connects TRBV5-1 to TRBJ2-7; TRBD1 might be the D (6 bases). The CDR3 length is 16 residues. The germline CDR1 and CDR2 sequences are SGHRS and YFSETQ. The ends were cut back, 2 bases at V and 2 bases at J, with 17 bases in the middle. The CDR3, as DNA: TGCGCCAGCAGCTTTCCTCGGGACACCGTTACCTACGAGCAGTACTTC. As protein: CASSFPRDTVTYEQYF.

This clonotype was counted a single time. DNA of the CDR3: TGTGCCAGCAGCTTACCTATAGGACTAGCGGGAGATGGGACAGATACGCAGTATTTT. As protein: CASSLPIGLAGDGTDTQYF. The V and J genes are TRBV11-2 and TRBJ2-3; TRBD2 agrees at 13 bases. Germline V gene data show CDR1 as SGHAT and CDR2 as FQNNGV. CDR3 length equals 19 residues. J was trimmed by 3 bases and V by 2 bases; bases with no gene match: 11.

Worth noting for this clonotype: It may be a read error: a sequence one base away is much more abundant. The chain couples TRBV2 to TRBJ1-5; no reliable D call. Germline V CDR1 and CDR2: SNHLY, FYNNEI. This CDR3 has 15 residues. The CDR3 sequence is CASSVWSGGNQPLHF. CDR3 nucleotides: TGTGCCAGCAGTGTTTGGTCAGGTGGCAATCAGCCCCTGCATTTT.

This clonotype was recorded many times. CDR3 region: CASSLLHNYGYTF. The CDR3 DNA is TGTGCCAGCAGTTTGCTCCACAACTATGGCTACACCTTC. The rearrangement uses TRBV28 and TRBJ1-2; D not certain. This CDR3 spans 13 amino acids. Germline CDR1 is MDHEN and CDR2 is SYDVKM. V gave up 3 bases and J gave up 2 bases, with 7 bases separating them.

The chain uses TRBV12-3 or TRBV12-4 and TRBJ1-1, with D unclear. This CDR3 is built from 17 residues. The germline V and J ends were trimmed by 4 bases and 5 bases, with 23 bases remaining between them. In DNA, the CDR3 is TGTGCCAGCAGTTCCACTGGGGTATTTCTGGTTTGGACTGAAGCTTTCTTT. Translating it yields CASSSTGVFLVWTEAFF.

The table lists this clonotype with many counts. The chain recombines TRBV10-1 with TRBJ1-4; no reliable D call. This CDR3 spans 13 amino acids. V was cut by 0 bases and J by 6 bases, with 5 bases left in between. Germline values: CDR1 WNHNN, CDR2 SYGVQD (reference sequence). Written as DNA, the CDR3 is TGCGCCAGCAGTGAGTCGAATCATGAAAAACTGTTTTTT. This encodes CASSESNHEKLFF.

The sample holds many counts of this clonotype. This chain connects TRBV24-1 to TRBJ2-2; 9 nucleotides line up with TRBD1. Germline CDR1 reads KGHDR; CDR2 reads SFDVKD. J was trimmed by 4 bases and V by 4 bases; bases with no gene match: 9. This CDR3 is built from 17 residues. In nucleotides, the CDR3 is TGTGCCACCAGTGACCCTTCCGGGACAGGGTCCACCGGGGAGCTGTTTTTT. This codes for CATSDPSGTGSTGELFF.

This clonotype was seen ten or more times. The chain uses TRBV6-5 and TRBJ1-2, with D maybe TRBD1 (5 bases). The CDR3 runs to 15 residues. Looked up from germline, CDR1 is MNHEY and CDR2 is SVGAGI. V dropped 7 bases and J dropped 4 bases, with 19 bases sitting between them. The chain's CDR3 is CASKRGLTASYGYTF. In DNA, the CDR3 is TGTGCCAGCAAACGGGGATTGACAGCCAGCTATGGCTACACCTTC.

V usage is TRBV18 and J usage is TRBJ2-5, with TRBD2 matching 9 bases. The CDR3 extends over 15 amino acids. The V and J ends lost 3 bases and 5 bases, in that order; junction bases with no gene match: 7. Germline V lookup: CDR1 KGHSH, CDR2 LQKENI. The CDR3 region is CASSPASGKLETQYF. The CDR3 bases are TGTGCCAGCTCACCGGCTAGCGGGAAGTTGGAGACCCAGTACTTC.

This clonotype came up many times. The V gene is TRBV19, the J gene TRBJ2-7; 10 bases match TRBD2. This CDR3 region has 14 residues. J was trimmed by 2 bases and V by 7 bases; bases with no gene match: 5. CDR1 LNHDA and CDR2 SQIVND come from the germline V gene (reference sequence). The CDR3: CASKGTSGTYEQYF. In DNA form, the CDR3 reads TGTGCCAGTAAGGGTACTAGCGGGACCTACGAGCAGTACTTC. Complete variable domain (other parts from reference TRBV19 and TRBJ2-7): DGGITQSPKYLFRKEGQNVTLSCEQNLNHDAMYWYRQDPGQGLRLIYYSQIVNDFQKGDIAEGYSVSREKKESFPLTVTSAQKNPTAFYLCASKGTSGTYEQYFGPGTRLTVT.